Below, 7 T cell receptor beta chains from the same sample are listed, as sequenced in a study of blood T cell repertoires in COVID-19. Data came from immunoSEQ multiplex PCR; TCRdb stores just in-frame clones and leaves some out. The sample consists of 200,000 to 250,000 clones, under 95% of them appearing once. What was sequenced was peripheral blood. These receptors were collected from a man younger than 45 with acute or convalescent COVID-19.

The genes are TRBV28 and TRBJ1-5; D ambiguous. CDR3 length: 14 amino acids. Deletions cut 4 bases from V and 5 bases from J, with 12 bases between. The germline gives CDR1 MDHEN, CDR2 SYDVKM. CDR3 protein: CASSSRRNYQPQHF. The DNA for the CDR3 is TGTGCCAGCAGTTCTAGAAGAAATTATCAGCCCCAGCATTTT.

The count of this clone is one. CDR3 sequence: CASSPAVRGTGELFF. CDR3 coding DNA: TGTGCCAGCTCACCAGCGGTCAGGGGCACCGGGGAGCTGTTTTTT. J is TRBJ2-2 and V is TRBV18, with D tentatively TRBD1 (6 bases). Trimming stripped 2 bases from V and 4 bases from J, with 11 bases between. Germline V lookup: CDR1 KGHSH, CDR2 LQKENI. CDR3 size: 15 residues.

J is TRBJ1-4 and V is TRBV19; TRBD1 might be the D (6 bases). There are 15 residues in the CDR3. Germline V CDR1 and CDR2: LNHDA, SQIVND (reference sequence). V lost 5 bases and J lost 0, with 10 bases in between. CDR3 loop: CASSSRQATNEKLFF. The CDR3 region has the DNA TGTGCCAGTAGTTCGCGACAGGCAACTAATGAAAAACTGTTTTTT.

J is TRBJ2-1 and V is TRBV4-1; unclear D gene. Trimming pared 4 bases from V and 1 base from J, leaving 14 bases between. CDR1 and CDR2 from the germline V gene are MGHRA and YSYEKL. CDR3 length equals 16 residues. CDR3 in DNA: TGCGCCAGCAGCCCGACGACTCAACCTTCCTACAATGAGCAGTTCTTC. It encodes CASSPTTQPSYNEQFF.

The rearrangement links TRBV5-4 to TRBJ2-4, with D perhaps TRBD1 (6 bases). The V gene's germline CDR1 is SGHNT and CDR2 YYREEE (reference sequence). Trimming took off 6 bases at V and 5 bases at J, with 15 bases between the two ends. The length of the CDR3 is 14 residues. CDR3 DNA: TGTGCCAGCACCCAAACCGGGACACAAAACATTCAGTACTTC. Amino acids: CASTQTGTQNIQYF.

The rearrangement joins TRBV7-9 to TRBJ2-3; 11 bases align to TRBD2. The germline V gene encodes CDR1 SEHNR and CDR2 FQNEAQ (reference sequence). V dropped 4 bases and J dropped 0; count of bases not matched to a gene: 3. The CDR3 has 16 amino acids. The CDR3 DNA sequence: TGTGCCAGCAGCTCCTGGACTAGCGGGAGCACAGATACGCAGTATTTT. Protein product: CASSSWTSGSTDTQYF. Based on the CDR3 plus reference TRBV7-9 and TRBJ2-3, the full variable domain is DTGVSQNPRHKITKRGQNVTFRCDPISEHNRLYWYRQTLGQGPEFLTYFQNEAQLEKSRLLSDRFSAERPKGSFSTLEIQRTEQGDSAMYLCASSSWTSGSTDTQYFGPGTRLTVL.

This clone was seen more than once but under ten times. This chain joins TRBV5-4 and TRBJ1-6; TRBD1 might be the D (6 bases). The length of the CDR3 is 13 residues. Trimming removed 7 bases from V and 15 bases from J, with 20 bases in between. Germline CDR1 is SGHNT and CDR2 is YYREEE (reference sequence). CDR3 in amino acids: CASGAANGQNLHF. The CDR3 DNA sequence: TGTGCCAGCGGCGCGGCCAATGGACAGAACCTCCACTTT.